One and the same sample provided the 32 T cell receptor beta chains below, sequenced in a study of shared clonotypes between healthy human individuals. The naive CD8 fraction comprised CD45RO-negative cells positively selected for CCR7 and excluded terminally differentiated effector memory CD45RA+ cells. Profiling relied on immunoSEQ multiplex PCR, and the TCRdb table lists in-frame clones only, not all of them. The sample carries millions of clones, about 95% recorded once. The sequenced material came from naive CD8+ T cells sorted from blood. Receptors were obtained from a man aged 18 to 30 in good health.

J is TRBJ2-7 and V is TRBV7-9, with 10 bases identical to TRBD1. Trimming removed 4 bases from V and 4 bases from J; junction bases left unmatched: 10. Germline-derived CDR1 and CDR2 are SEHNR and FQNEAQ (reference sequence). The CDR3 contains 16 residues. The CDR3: CASSSGTGAPTYEQYF. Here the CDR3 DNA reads TGTGCCAGCAGCTCCGGGACAGGGGCCCCGACGTACGAGCAGTACTTC.

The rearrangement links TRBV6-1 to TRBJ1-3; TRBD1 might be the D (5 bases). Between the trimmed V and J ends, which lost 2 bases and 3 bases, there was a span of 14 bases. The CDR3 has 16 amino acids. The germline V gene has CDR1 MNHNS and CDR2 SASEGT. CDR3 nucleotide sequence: TGTGCCAGCAGTGAATCGCTCGAGGGGCTTGGAAACACCATATATTTT. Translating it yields CASSESLEGLGNTIYF.

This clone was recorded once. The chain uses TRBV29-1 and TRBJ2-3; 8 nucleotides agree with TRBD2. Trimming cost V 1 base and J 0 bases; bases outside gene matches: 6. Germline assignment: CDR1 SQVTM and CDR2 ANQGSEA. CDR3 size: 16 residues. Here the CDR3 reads CSVEGVASGSTDTQYF. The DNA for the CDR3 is TGCAGCGTTGAAGGAGTGGCTAGCGGGAGCACAGATACGCAGTATTTT.

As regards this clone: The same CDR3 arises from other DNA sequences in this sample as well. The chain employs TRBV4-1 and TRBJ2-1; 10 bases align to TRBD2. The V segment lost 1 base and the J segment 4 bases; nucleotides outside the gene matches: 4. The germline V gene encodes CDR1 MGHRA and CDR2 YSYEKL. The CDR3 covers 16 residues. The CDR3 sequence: CASSQVASGSYNEQFF. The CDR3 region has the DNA TGCGCCAGCAGCCAAGTGGCTAGCGGGAGTTACAATGAGCAGTTCTTC.

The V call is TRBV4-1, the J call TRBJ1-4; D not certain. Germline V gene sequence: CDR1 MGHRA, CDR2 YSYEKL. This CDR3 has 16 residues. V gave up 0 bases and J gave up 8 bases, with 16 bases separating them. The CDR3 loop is CASSQDREGLGEKLFF. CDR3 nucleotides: TGCGCCAGCAGCCAAGATCGGGAGGGCCTTGGGGAAAAACTGTTTTTT.

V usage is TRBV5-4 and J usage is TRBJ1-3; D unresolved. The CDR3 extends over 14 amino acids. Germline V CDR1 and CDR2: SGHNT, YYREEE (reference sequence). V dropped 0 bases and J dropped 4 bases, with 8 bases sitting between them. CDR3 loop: CASSLGLVGNTIYF. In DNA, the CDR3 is TGTGCCAGCAGCTTGGGGTTAGTGGGAAACACCATATATTTT.

CDR3 residues: CASGRSKGQENSPLHF. In nucleotides, the CDR3 is TGTGCCAGCGGCCGCTCGAAGGGACAGGAGAATTCACCCCTCCACTTT. The chain is built from TRBV9 and TRBJ1-6, with 8 nucleotides matching TRBD1. Germline CDR1 SGDLS, CDR2 YYNGEE. This CDR3 contains 16 residues. Unmatched junction bases numbered 13, after V lost 7 bases and J lost 7 bases.

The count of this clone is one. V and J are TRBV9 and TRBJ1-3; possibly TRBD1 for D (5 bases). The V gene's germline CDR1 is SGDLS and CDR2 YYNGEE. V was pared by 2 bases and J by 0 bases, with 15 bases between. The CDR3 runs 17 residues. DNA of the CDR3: TGTGCCAGCAGCGTGGAGGGTCTGAGGGGCTCTGGAAACACCATATATTTT. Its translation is CASSVEGLRGSGNTIYF.

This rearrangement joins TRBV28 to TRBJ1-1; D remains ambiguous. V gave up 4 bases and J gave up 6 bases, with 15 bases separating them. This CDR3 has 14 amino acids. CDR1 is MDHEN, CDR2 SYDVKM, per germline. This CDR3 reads CASSSVTTRAEAFF. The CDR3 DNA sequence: TGTGCCAGCAGTTCTGTTACAACCCGAGCTGAAGCTTTCTTT.

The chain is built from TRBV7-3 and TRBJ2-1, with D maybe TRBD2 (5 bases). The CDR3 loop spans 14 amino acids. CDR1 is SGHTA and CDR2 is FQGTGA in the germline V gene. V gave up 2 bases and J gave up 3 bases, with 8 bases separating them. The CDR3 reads CASSLEGNYNEQFF. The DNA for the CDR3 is TGTGCCAGCAGCTTAGAGGGAAACTACAATGAGCAGTTCTTC.

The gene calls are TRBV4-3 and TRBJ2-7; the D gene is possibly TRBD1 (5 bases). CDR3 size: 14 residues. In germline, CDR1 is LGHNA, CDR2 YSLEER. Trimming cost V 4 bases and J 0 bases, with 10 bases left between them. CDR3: CASSPTGHSYEQYF. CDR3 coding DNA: TGCGCCAGCAGCCCAACAGGTCACTCCTACGAGCAGTACTTC.

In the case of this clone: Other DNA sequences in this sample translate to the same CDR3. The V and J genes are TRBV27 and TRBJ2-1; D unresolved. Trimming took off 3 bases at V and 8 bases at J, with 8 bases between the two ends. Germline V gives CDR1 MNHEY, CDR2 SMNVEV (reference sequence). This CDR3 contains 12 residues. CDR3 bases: TGTGCCAGCAGTTTTAGAGGCGATGAGCAGTTCTTC. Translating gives CASSFRGDEQFF.

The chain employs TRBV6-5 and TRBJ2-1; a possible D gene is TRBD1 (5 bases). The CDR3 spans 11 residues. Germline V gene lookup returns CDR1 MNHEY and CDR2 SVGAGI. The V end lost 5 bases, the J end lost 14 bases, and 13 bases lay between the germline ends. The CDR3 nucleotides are TGTGCCAGCAGTGTCTCCGGACAAGAGTTCTTC. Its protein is CASSVSGQEFF.

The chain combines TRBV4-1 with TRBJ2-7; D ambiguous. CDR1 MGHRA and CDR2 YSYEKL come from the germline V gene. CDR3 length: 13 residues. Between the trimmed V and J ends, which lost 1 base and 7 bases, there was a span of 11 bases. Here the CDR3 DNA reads TGCGCCAGCAGCCAAGTTGGGGTGGGGGAGCAGTACTTC. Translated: CASSQVGVGEQYF.

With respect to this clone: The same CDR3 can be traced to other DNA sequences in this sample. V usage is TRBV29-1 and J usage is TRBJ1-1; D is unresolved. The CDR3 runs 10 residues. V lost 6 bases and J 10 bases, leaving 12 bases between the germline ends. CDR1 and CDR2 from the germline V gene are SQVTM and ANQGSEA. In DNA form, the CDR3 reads TGCAGCGTCGAACAACATGGAGCTTTCTTT. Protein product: CSVEQHGAFF.

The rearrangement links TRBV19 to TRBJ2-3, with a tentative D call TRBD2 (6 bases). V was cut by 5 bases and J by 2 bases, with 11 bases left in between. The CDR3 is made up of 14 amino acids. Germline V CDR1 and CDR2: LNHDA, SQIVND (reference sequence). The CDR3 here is CASSPGRDTDTQYF. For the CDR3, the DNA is TGTGCCAGTAGTCCAGGGCGGGACACAGATACGCAGTATTTT.

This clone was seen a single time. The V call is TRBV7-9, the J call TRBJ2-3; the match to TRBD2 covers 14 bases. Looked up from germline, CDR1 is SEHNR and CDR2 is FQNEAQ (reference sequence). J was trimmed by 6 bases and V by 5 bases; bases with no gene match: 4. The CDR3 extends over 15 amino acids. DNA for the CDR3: TGTGCCAGCAGCCGACTAGCGGGGGGGCATGATACGCAGTATTTT. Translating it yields CASSRLAGGHDTQYF.

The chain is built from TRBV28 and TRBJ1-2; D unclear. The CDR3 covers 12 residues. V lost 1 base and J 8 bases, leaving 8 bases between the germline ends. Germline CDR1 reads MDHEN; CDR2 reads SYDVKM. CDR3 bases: TGTGCCAGCAGTTTATCGAGGGAAGGCTACACCTTC. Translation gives CASSLSREGYTF.

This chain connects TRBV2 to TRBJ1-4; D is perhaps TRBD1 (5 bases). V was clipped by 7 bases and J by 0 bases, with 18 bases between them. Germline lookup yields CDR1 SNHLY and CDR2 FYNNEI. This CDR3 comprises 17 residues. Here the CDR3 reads CASTTPEGEATNEKLFF. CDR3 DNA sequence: TGTGCCAGCACAACGCCCGAAGGGGAAGCAACTAATGAAAAACTGTTTTTT.

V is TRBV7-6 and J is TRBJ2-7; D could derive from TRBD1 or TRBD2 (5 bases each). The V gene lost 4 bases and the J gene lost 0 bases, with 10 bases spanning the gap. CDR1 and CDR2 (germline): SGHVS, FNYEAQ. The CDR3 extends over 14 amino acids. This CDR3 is CASSSGTDSYEQYF. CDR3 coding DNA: TGTGCCAGCAGCTCCGGGACGGACTCCTACGAGCAGTACTTC.

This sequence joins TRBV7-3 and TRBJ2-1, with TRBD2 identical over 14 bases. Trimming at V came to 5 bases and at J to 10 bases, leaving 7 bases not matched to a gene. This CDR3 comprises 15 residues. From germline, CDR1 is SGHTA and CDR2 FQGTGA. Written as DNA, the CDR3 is TGTGCCAGCAGCCCGGGGACTAGCGGGGGCTCGGAGCAGTTCTTC. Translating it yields CASSPGTSGGSEQFF.

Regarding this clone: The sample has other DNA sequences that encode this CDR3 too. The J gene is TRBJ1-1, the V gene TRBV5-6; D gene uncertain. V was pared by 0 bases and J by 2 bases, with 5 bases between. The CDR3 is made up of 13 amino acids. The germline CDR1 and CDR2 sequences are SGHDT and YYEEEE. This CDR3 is CASSLGLNTEAFF. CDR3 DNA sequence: TGTGCCAGCAGCTTGGGACTAAACACTGAAGCTTTCTTT.

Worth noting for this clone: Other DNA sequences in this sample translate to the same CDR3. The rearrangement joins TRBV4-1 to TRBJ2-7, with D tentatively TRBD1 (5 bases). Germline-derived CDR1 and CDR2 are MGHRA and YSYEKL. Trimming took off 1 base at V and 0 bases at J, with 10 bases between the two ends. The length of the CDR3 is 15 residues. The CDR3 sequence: CASSQVADSSYEQYF. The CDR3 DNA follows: TGCGCCAGCAGCCAAGTAGCCGACAGCTCCTACGAGCAGTACTTC.

This CDR3 reads CASSPGRQGGINTGELFF. As DNA, the CDR3 is TGTGCCAGCAGCCCCGGTCGGCAGGGGGGAATAAACACCGGGGAGCTGTTTTTT. The J gene is TRBJ2-2, the V gene TRBV7-9; D is possibly TRBD1 (7 bases). The CDR3 is 18 amino acids. Between the trimmed V and J ends, which lost 5 bases and 2 bases, there was a span of 21 bases. Germline CDR1 is SEHNR and CDR2 is FQNEAQ (reference sequence).

CDR3: CASSFLSTDTQYF. The CDR3 nucleotides are TGTGCCAGCAGCTTCCTGAGCACAGATACGCAGTATTTT. V usage is TRBV5-4 and J usage is TRBJ2-3; no clear D. Germline V gives CDR1 SGHNT, CDR2 YYREEE (reference sequence). This CDR3 spans 13 amino acids. V was pared by 2 bases and J by 0 bases, with 4 bases between.

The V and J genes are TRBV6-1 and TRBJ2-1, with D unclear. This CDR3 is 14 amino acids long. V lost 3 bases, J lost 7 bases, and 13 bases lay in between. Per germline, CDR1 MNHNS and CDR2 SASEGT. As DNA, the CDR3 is TGTGCCAGCAGTGACCACGGCGGTGTGAATGAGCAGTTCTTC. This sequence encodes CASSDHGGVNEQFF.

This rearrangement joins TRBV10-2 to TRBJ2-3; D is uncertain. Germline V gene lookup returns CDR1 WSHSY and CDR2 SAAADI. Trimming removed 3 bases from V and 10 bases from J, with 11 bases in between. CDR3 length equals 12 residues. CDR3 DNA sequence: TGCGCCAGCAGTGAATCCCTCCGAGCGCAGTATTTT. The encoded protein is CASSESLRAQYF.

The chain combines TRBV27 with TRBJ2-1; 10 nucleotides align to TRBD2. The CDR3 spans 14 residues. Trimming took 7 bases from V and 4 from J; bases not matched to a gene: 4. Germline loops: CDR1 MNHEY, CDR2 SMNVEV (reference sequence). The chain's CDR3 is CASKSGGAYNEQFF. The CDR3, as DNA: TGTGCCAGCAAGAGCGGGGGGGCTTACAATGAGCAGTTCTTC.

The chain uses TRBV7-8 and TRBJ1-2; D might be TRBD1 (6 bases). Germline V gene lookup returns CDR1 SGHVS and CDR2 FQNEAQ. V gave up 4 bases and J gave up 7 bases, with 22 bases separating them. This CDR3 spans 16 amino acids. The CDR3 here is CASSSTDRSRWGGYTF. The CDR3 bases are TGTGCCAGCAGCTCAACCGACAGGTCGAGATGGGGTGGCTACACCTTC.

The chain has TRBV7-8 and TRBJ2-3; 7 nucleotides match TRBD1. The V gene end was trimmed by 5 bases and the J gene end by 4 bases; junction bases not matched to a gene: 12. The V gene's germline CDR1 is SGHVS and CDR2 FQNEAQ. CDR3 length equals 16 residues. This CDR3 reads CASSDLLQGGADTQYF. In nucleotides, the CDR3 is TGTGCCAGCAGCGATCTCCTTCAAGGGGGCGCAGATACGCAGTATTTT.

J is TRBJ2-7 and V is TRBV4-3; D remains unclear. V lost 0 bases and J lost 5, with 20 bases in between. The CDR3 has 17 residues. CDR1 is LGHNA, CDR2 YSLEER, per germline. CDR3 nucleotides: TGCGCCAGCAGCCAAGATAAGGTACCCCCAGGTCCCCACGAGCAGTACTTC. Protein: CASSQDKVPPGPHEQYF.

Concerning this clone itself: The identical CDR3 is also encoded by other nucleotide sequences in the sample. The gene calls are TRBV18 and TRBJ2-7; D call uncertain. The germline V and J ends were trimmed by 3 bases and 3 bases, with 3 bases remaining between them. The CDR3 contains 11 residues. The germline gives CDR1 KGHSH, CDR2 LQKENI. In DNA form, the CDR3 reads TGTGCCAGCTCACCTAACTACGAGCAGTACTTC. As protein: CASSPNYEQYF. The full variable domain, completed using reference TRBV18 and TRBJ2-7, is NAGVMQNPRHLVRRRGQEARLRCSPMKGHSHVYWYRQLPEEGLKFMVYLQKENIIDESGMPKERFSAEFPKEGPSILRIQQVVRGDSAAYFCASSPNYEQYFGPGTRLTVT.